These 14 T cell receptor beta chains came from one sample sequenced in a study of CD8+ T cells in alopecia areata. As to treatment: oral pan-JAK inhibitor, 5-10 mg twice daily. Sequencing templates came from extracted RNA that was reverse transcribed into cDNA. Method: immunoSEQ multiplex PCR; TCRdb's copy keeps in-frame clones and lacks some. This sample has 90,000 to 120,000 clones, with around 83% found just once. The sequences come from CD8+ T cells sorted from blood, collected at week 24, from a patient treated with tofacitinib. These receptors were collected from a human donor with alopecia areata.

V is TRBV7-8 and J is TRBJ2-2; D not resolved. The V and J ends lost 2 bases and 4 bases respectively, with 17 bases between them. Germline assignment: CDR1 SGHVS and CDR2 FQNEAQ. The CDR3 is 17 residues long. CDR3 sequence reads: CASSLPPRTLGTGELFF. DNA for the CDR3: TGTGCCAGCAGCTTACCACCACGCACCTTGGGCACCGGGGAGCTGTTTTTT.

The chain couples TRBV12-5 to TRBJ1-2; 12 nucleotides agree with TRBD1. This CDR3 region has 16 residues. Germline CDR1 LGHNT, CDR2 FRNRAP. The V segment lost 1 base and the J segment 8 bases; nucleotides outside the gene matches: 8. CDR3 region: CASGLAGTGGTRGYTF. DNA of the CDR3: TGTGCTAGTGGTTTGGCTGGGACAGGGGGCACCCGGGGCTACACCTTC. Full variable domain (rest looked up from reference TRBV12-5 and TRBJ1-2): DARVTQTPRHKVTEMGQEVTMRCQPILGHNTVFWYRQTMMQGLELLAYFRNRAPLDDSGMPKDRFSAEMPDATLATLKIQPSEPRDSAVYFCASGLAGTGGTRGYTFGSGTRLTVV.

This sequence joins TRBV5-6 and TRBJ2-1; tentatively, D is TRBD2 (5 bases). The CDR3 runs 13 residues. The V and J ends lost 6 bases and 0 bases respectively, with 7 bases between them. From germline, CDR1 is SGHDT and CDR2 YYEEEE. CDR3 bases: TGTGCCAGCACAACTAGCTCCTACAATGAGCAGTTCTTC. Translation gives CASTTSSYNEQFF. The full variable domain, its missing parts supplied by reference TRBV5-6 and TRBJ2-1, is DAGVTQSPTHLIKTRGQQVTLRCSPKSGHDTVSWYQQALGQGPQFIFQYYEEEERQRGNFPDRFSGHQFPNYSSELNVNALLLGDSALYLCASTTSSYNEQFFGPGTRLTVL.

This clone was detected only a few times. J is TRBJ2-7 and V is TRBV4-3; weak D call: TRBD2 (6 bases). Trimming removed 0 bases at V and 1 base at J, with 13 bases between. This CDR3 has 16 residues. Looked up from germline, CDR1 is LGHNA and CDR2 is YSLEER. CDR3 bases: TGCGCCAGCAGCCAAGAAGACCGCGGGGTTTCCTACGAGCAGTACTTC. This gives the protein CASSQEDRGVSYEQYF.

The CDR3 sequence is CASSLGPGGEQYF. The CDR3 nucleotides read TGTGCCAGCAGCTTAGGACCTGGGGGCGAGCAGTACTTC. J is TRBJ2-7 and V is TRBV7-6; D may match TRBD1 or TRBD2 (5 bases each). The length of the CDR3 is 13 residues. Trimming shortened V by 1 base and J by 6 bases, and 10 bases separated the two germline ends. The germline V gene has CDR1 SGHVS and CDR2 FNYEAQ. Drawing the rest from reference TRBV7-6 and TRBJ2-7, the complete variable domain is GAGVSQSPRYKVTKRGQDVALRCDPISGHVSLYWYRQALGQGPEFLTYFNYEAQQDKSGLPNDRFSAERPEGSISTLTIQRTEQRDSAMYRCASSLGPGGEQYFGPGTRLTVT.

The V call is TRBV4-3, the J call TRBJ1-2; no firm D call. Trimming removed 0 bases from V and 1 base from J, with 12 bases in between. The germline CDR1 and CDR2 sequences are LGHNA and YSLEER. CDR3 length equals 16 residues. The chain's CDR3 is CASSQDSRTVNYGYTF. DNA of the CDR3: TGCGCCAGCAGCCAAGATTCCCGGACGGTTAACTATGGCTACACCTTC.

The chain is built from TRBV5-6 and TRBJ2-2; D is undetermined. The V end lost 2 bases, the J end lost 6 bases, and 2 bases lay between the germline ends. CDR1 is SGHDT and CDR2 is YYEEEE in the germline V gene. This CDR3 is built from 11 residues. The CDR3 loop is CASSFSGELFF. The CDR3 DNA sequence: TGTGCCAGCAGCTTTTCCGGGGAGCTGTTTTTT. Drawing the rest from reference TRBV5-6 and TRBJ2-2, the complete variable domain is DAGVTQSPTHLIKTRGQQVTLRCSPKSGHDTVSWYQQALGQGPQFIFQYYEEEERQRGNFPDRFSGHQFPNYSSELNVNALLLGDSALYLCASSFSGELFFGEGSRLTVL.

The DNA for the CDR3 is TGCGCCAGCAGCTTTTCTGCGGGGATCCCAATCCGCGAGCAGTACTTC. This encodes CASSFSAGIPIREQYF. The chain combines TRBV5-1 with TRBJ2-7, with a weak D call TRBD2 (6 bases). The CDR3 consists of 16 residues. Germline CDR1 and CDR2: SGHRS and YFSETQ. Trimming shortened V by 2 bases and J by 6 bases, and 21 bases separated the two germline ends.

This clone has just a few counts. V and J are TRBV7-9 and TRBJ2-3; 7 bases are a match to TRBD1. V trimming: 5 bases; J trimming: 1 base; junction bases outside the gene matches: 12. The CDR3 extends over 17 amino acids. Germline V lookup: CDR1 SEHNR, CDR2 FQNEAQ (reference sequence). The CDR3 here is CASSPYQGGWGTDTQYF. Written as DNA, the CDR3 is TGTGCCAGCAGCCCATACCAAGGGGGCTGGGGCACAGATACGCAGTATTTT.

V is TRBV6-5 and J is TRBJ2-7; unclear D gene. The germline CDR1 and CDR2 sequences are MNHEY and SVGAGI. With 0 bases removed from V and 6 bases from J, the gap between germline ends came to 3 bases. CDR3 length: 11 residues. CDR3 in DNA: TGTGCCAGCAGTTACTCGACCGAGCAGTACTTC. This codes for CASSYSTEQYF.

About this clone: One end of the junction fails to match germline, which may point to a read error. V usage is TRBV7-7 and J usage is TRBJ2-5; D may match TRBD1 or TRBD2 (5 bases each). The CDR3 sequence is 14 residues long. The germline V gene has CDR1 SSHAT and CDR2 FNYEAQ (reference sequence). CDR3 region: CASSLARGQETQYF. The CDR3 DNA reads TGTGCTAGCAGCTTAGCGAGGGGTCAAGAGACCCAGTACTTC.

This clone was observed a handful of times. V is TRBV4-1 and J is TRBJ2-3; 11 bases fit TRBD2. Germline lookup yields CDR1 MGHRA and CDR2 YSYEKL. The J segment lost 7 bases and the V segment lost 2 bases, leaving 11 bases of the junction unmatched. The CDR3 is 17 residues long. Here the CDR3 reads CASSQPTGTSGLHTQYF. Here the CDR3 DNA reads TGCGCCAGCAGCCAACCTACGGGGACTAGCGGACTTCATACGCAGTATTTT.

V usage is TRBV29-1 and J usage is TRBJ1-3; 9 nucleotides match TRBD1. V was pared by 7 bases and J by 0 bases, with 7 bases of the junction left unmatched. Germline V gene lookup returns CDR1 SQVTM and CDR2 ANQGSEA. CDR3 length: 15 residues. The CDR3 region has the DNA TGCAGCGCGATTACAGGGGGCACCTCTGGAAACACCATATATTTT. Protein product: CSAITGGTSGNTIYF.

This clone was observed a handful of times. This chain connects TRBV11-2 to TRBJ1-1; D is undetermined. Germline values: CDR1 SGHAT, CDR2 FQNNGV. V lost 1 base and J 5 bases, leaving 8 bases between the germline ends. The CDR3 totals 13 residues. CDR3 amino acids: CASSLGSPTEAFF. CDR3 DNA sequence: TGTGCCAGCAGCTTAGGCTCACCAACTGAAGCTTTCTTT.